Following are 26 T cell receptor beta chains from one sample sequenced in a study of T cells in Graves' hyperthyroidism and ophthalmopathy. TCR beta CDR3 regions were amplified from RNA transcripts. The HTBI set primed first-round TCR CDR3 RT-PCR. TCRdb reprocessed the multiplex PCR reads with MiXCR, giving one entry per CDR3 protein. The sample records about 59,000 distinct CDR3 sequences, 53% being singletons. Sequencing was done on a sample of blood. The receptors originated from a woman aged 55-70 years with Graves' ophthalmopathy.

This clonotype showed up just once. The chain carries TRBV2 and TRBJ2-7, with 8 bases identical to TRBD1. The CDR3 sequence is 11 residues long. Germline CDR1 and CDR2: SNHLY and FYNNEI. J was trimmed by 6 bases and V by 6 bases; bases with no gene match: 1. CDR3 residues: CASRTGVEQYF. The CDR3 nucleotides read TGTGCCAGCAGGACAGGGGTCGAGCAGTACTTC.

This clonotype was seen at least ten times. The rearrangement uses TRBV28 and TRBJ1-5; maybe TRBD1 (5 bases). This CDR3 has 15 residues. The germline gives CDR1 MDHEN, CDR2 SYDVKM. Trimming took 1 base from V and 1 from J, leaving 8 bases between them. CDR3 nucleotides: TGTGCCAGCAGTTTATTGAGACAGAGCAATCAGCCCCAGCATTTT. Amino acids: CASSLLRQSNQPQHF.

This clonotype was seen ten or more times. The chain employs TRBV20-1 and TRBJ2-7, with 7 bases matching TRBD1. V lost 3 bases, J lost 4 bases, and 3 bases stayed unmatched. Germline CDR1 reads DFQATT; CDR2 reads SNEGSKA (reference sequence). The CDR3 spans 12 residues. CDR3 DNA sequence: TGCAGTGCTAGCGGCAGGGGGTACGAGCAGTACTTC. This gives the protein CSASGRGYEQYF.

The chain uses TRBV19 and TRBJ2-6, with a tentative D call TRBD1 (5 bases). In germline, CDR1 is LNHDA, CDR2 SQIVND (reference sequence). The germline V and J ends were trimmed by 6 bases and 13 bases, with 10 bases remaining between them. The CDR3 runs to 11 residues. The chain's CDR3 is CASSRRTVLTF. The CDR3 DNA is TGTGCCAGTAGCCGACGGACAGTCCTGACTTTC.

There are many counts of this clonotype. This sequence joins TRBV4-1 and TRBJ1-5, with a weak D call TRBD1 (5 bases). CDR3 length: 15 amino acids. Trimming stripped 1 base from V and 7 bases from J, with 14 bases between. Germline values: CDR1 MGHRA, CDR2 YSYEKL. CDR3 sequence (DNA): TGCGCCAGCAGCCAAGTAGCCCAGGGTAACCAGCCCCAGCATTTT. It yields the protein CASSQVAQGNQPQHF.

The CDR3 loop reads CASSLAEQGLQHF. In DNA form, the CDR3 reads TGTGCCAGCAGCTTAGCGGAACAGGGCCTCCAGCATTTT. This chain joins TRBV7-6 and TRBJ1-5; D is possibly TRBD1 (6 bases). CDR3 length equals 13 residues. Trimming left V 0 bases short and J 12 bases short, with 12 bases between. Germline-derived CDR1 and CDR2 are SGHVS and FNYEAQ.

This chain uses TRBV7-8 with TRBJ2-3; D is possibly TRBD2 (6 bases). The CDR3 contains 14 residues. Between the trimmed V and J ends, which lost 5 bases and 5 bases, there was a span of 14 bases. Germline assignment: CDR1 SGHVS and CDR2 FQNEAQ. CDR3 amino acids: CASSTRRAEDTQYF. The CDR3 DNA reads as TGTGCCAGCAGCACCCGGAGGGCCGAAGATACGCAGTATTTT. The whole variable domain, filled in from reference TRBV7-8 and TRBJ2-3, reads GAGVSQSPRYKVAKRGQDVALRCDPISGHVSLFWYQQALGQGPEFLTYFQNEAQLDKSGLPSDRFFAERPEGSVSTLKIQRTQQEDSAVYLCASSTRRAEDTQYFGPGTRLTVL.

The V call is TRBV7-2, the J call TRBJ2-3; 7 bases align to TRBD2. The length of the CDR3 is 16 residues. CDR1 is SGHTA and CDR2 is FQGNSA in the germline V gene. V lost 5 bases and J lost 11; bases outside the gene matches: 19. For the CDR3, the DNA is TGTGCCAGCAGCCCACTAGGACCGGGGGGACTACTTGGGCAGTATTTT. The encoded protein is CASSPLGPGGLLGQYF. Filled out from reference TRBV7-2 and TRBJ2-3, the complete variable domain reads GAGVSQSPSNKVTEKGKDVELRCDPISGHTALYWYRQSLGQGLEFLIYFQGNSAPDKSGLPSDRFSAERTGGSVSTLTIQRTQQEDSAVYLCASSPLGPGGLLGQYFGPGTRLTVL.

The chain combines TRBV15 with TRBJ2-7; 10 bases are a match to TRBD2. This CDR3 region has 17 residues. Germline values: CDR1 LNHNV, CDR2 YYDKDF (reference sequence). V lost 0 bases to trimming and J lost 2 bases; unmatched junction nucleotides: 7. CDR3 loop: CATSREVASGSAYEQYF. The CDR3 coding sequence is TGTGCCACCAGCAGAGAGGTGGCTAGCGGGAGTGCCTACGAGCAGTACTTC.

In its sample, this clonotype was seen once. The chain uses TRBV9 and TRBJ1-2; possibly TRBD1 for D (5 bases). Germline lookup yields CDR1 SGDLS and CDR2 YYNGEE. This CDR3 contains 13 residues. Between the trimmed V and J ends, which lost 7 bases and 4 bases, there was a span of 14 bases. The CDR3 sequence is CASGSRGSYGYTF. The DNA of the CDR3 is TGTGCCAGCGGGAGCCGGGGGTCCTATGGCTACACCTTC. The entire variable domain, with the rest obtained from reference TRBV9 and TRBJ1-2, is as follows: DSGVTQTPKHLITATGQRVTLRCSPRSGDLSVYWYQQSLDQGLQFLIQYYNGEERAKGNILERFSAQQFPDLHSELNLSSLELGDSALYFCASGSRGSYGYTFGSGTRLTVV.

This clonotype was counted many times. This chain connects TRBV10-2 to TRBJ2-7; 7 nucleotides line up with TRBD1. The junction had 15 bases not matched to a gene; V was cut back by 7 bases and J by 3 bases. This CDR3 spans 16 amino acids. CDR1 and CDR2 from the germline V gene are WSHSY and SAAADI. The CDR3 DNA follows: TGCGCCAGCACCCAGGGGGTCGGATTACCCCGCTACGAGCAGTACTTC. This gives the protein CASTQGVGLPRYEQYF.

The genes are TRBV7-6 and TRBJ1-6; possible D gene TRBD1, 5 bases. V was pared by 8 bases and J by 0 bases, with 8 bases between. The CDR3 has 14 residues. CDR1 is SGHVS, CDR2 FNYEAQ, per germline. In nucleotides, the CDR3 is TGTGCCAGCGACGGGGGCTCCTATAATTCACCCCTCCACTTT. As protein: CASDGGSYNSPLHF.

The chain joins TRBV5-1 to TRBJ1-2; 11 bases are shared with TRBD1. Germline V gene lookup returns CDR1 SGHRS and CDR2 YFSETQ. There are 15 residues in the CDR3. After removal of 3 bases from V and 8 bases from J, the junction contained 9 bases not matched to a gene. Written as DNA, the CDR3 is TGCGCCAGCAGCTCCCATGGACAGGGGGCTGGGGGCTACACCTTC. Translation: CASSSHGQGAGGYTF.

The rearrangement uses TRBV20-1 and TRBJ2-1, with 9 bases lining up with TRBD2. Trimming removed 3 bases from V and 5 bases from J; junction bases left unmatched: 14. Per the germline V gene, CDR1 is DFQATT and CDR2 is SNEGSKA (reference sequence). The CDR3 sequence is 17 residues long. The CDR3 here is CSASLDPGLAGNNEQFF. In nucleotides, the CDR3 is TGCAGTGCTAGTCTGGACCCGGGACTAGCCGGGAACAATGAGCAGTTCTTC.

V gene TRBV15 combines with J gene TRBJ1-2, with D unresolved. The CDR3 spans 13 residues. Trimming took 3 bases from V and 5 from J, leaving 10 bases between them. Germline values: CDR1 LNHNV, CDR2 YYDKDF (reference sequence). CDR3 loop: CATSSMTGYGYTF. In DNA, the CDR3 is TGTGCCACCAGCAGTATGACGGGTTATGGCTACACCTTC.

This clonotype was detected ten times or more. The gene calls are TRBV6-6 and TRBJ1-5; 8 nucleotides align to TRBD1. V shed 8 bases and J 3 bases; nucleotides not matched to a gene: 6. This CDR3 spans 14 amino acids. Germline CDR1 and CDR2: MNHNY and SVGAGI (reference sequence). The CDR3, as DNA: TGTGCCAGCGAAGGACAGGGACACAATCAGCCCCAGCATTTT. This translates into CASEGQGHNQPQHF.

This clonotype has ten or more counts. The chain carries TRBV7-9 and TRBJ2-1, with TRBD1 as a possible D gene (6 bases). CDR1 and CDR2 (germline): SEHNR, FQNEAQ (reference sequence). The CDR3 sequence is 16 residues long. The V end was cut by 5 bases, the J end by 0 bases, with 14 bases between. This CDR3 reads CASSLIMDSSYNEQFF. For the CDR3, the DNA is TGTGCCAGCAGCCTAATCATGGACAGCTCCTACAATGAGCAGTTCTTC.

Of note for this clonotype: Compared with germline, one end of the junction differs, possibly owing to a read error. The CDR3 spells CSASLTVNQPQHF. The CDR3 nucleotides are TGCAGTGCTAGTTTGACGGTCAATCAGCCACAGCATTTT. The J gene is TRBJ1-5, the V gene TRBV20-1; D ambiguous. This CDR3 region has 13 residues. Germline CDR1 is DFQATT and CDR2 is SNEGSKA (reference sequence).

There are many counts of this clonotype. This CDR3 reads CASTALIANYGYTF. Written as DNA, the CDR3 is TGTGCCAGCACCGCCCTTATAGCTAACTATGGCTACACCTTC. This rearrangement joins TRBV7-2 to TRBJ1-2; no clear D. The germline V gene encodes CDR1 SGHTA and CDR2 FQGNSA. V lost 7 bases and J 0 bases, leaving 12 bases between the germline ends. This CDR3 is 14 amino acids long.

The chain uses TRBV24-1 and TRBJ2-2, with 9 bases that match TRBD1. Germline V CDR1 and CDR2: KGHDR, SFDVKD. The CDR3 is 15 residues long. V lost 5 bases and J lost 4; bases outside the gene matches: 4. The DNA for the CDR3 is TGTGCCACCAGTGGCGGGACAGGGACCACCGGGGAGCTGTTTTTT. Translating it yields CATSGGTGTTGELFF.

Ten or more counts support this clonotype. This sequence joins TRBV12-3 or TRBV12-4 and TRBJ2-2, with 11 bases aligning to TRBD2. V lost 5 bases to trimming and J lost 6 bases; unmatched junction nucleotides: 8. This CDR3 comprises 16 residues. The CDR3, as DNA: TGTGCCAGCAGTCTCAGACTAGCGGGGTCACCCGGGGAGCTGTTTTTT. It codes for CASSLRLAGSPGELFF.

J is TRBJ2-1 and V is TRBV2, with 16 nucleotides matching TRBD2. With 4 bases clipped from V and 7 bases from J, the junction kept 4 bases outside the gene matches. The CDR3 totals 16 residues. CDR1 SNHLY and CDR2 FYNNEI come from the germline V gene. DNA of the CDR3: TGTGCCAGCAGTGCCGGGACTAGCGGGGGGGCAAATGAGCAGTTCTTC. Its protein is CASSAGTSGGANEQFF.

The chain employs TRBV20-1 and TRBJ2-2; 12 nucleotides line up with TRBD2. CDR1 and CDR2 from the germline V gene are DFQATT and SNEGSKA (reference sequence). Trimming cost V 4 bases and J 10 bases; bases outside gene matches: 4. The CDR3 is 13 residues long. The CDR3 reads CSATWTSGAELFF. Written as DNA, the CDR3 is TGCAGTGCTACCTGGACTAGCGGGGCGGAGCTGTTTTTT.

In regard to this clonotype: A read error may explain this, as a much larger clone is one base away. The CDR3 loop is CASSFASGGYNGQFF. The CDR3 DNA is TGTGCCAGCAGTTTCGCCAGCGGGGGGTACAATGGGCAGTTCTTC. This rearrangement joins TRBV28 to TRBJ2-1; the match to TRBD2 covers 9 bases. The CDR3 sequence is 15 residues long. Germline values: CDR1 MDHEN, CDR2 SYDVKM.

This clonotype was counted at least ten times. This sequence joins TRBV20-1 and TRBJ2-5, with D perhaps matching TRBD1 (6 bases). Trimming removed 3 bases at V and 0 bases at J, with 14 bases between. Germline CDR1 reads DFQATT; CDR2 reads SNEGSKA (reference sequence). This CDR3 comprises 15 residues. CDR3 loop: CSASGVKGDQETQYF. CDR3 DNA: TGCAGTGCTAGCGGCGTGAAGGGGGACCAAGAGACCCAGTACTTC.

This clonotype came up many times. This may arise from a read error, as a much more abundant clone is one base away. This chain connects TRBV7-9 to TRBJ1-2; no clear D gene. V lost 5 bases to trimming and J lost 5 bases, with 12 bases between them. CDR3 size: 13 residues. Germline V gene sequence: CDR1 SEHNR, CDR2 FQNEAQ (reference sequence). The CDR3 loop is CASSAAPGYGYTF. CDR3 nucleotides: TGTGCCAGCAGCGCCGCCCCGGGGTATGGCTACACCTTC.